This TCR beta chain was recovered during a study of T cell responses to AZD1222 COVID-19 vaccine. Study findings and constraints: Spike-specific TCR breadth and depth both grew after two AZD1222 doses.

TCRdb's copy holds only in-frame clones and misses some; the assay was immunoSEQ multiplex PCR. The table includes about 130,000 clones, about 90% detected once. Of note for this clone: What it binds is not known.

Germline V gives CDR1 SGHRS, CDR2 YFSETQ. This CDR3 has 15 amino acids. Trimming removed 1 base from V and 3 bases from J, with 13 bases in between. The TCR sequence derives from an adult in good health. This material consisted of peripheral blood, taken on day 0 of AZD1222 vaccination. V is TRBV5-1 and J is TRBJ1-1; D unclear. CDR3 nucleotide sequence: TGCGCCAGCAGCTTGTTTGTGGGAGCGGACACTGAAGCTTTCTTT. Translated: CASSLFVGADTEAFF.